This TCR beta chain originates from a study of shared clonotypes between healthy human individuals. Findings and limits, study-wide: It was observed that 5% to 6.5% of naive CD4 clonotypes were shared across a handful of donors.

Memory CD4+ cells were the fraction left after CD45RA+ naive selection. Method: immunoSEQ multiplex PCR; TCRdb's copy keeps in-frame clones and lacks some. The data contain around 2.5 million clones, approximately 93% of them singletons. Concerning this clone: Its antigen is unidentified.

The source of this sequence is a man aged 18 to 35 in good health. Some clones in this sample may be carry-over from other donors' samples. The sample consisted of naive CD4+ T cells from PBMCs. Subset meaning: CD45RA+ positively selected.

DNA for the CDR3: TGTGCCAGCAGGACGATGGGACAGGGGGTCGGCTACGAGCAGTACTTC. Its translation is CASRTMGQGVGYEQYF. The rearrangement links TRBV27 to TRBJ2-7, with 11 positions matching TRBD1. There are 16 residues in the CDR3. CDR1 MNHEY and CDR2 SMNVEV come from the germline V gene (reference sequence). V dropped 6 bases and J dropped 3; count of bases not matched to a gene: 10.